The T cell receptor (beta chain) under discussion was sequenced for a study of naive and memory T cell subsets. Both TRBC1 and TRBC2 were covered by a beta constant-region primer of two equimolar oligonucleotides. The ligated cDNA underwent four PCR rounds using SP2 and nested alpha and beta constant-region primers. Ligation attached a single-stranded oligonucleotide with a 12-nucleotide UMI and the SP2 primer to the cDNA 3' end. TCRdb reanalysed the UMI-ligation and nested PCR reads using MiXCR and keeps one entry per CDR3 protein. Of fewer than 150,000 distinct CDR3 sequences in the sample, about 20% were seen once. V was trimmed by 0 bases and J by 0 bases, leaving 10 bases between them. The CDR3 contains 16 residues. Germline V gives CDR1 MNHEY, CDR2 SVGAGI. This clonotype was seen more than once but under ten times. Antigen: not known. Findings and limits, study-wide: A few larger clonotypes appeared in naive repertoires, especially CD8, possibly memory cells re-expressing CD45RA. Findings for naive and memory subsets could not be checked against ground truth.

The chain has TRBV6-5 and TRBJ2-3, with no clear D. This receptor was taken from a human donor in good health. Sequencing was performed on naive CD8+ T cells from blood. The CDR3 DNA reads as TGTGCCAGCAGTTACTCGTCGTGGCGGAGCACAGATACGCAGTATTTT. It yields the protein CASSYSSWRSTDTQYF.